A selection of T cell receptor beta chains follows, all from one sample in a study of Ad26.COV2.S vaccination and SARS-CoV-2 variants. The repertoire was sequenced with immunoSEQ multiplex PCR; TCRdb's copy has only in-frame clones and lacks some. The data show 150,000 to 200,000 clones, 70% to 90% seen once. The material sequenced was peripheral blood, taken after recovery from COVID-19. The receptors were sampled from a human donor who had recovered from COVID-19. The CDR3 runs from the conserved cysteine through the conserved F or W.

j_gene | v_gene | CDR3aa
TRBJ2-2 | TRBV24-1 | CATSDRAGGPSTGELFF
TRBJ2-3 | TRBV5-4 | CAYETSGGSAGADTQYF
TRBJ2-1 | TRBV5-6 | CASSFGTAYNEQFF
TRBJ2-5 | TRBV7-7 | CASSLGVRETQYF
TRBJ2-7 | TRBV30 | CAWSLGQVVDEQYF
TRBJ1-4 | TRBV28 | CASSSPLGTGANEKLFF
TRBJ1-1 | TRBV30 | CAWATGGTEAFF
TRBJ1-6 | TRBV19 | CASSKHRDSSYNSPLHF
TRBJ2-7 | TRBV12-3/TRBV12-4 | CASSSDGLYEQYF
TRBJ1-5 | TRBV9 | CASSAGGGSNQPQHF
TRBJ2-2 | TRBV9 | CASSGTLNTGELFF
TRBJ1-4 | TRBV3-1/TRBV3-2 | CASSPFRTGSNEKLFF
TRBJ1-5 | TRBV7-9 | CASTRGGGPQHF
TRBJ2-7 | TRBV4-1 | CASSQVDAPLYEQYF
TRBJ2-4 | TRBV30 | CAWSGGTYDKNIQYF
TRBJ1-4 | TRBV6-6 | CASSTGSLNEKLFF
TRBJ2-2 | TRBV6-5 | CASSYSGGQGGELFF
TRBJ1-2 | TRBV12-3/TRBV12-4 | CASQSRLYGYTF
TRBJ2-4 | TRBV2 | CASSETHQQAKNIQYF
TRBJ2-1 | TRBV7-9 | CASSSPGTRRNEQFF
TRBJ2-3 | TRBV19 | CASKSTGWTDTQYF
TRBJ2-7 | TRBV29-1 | CSVAPRDVAGGSYEQYF
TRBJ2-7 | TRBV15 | CATSRDNGYEQYF
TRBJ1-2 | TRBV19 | CASSGLGGRDYGYTF
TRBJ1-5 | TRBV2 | CASSGDREKQPQHF
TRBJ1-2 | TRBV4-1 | CASSQPDRAGYGYTF
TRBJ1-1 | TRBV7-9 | CASSFTGARYTEAFF
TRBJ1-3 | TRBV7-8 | CASSREGVALSGNTIYF
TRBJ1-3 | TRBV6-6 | CASSYSGNSGNTIYF
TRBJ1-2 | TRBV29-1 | CSVGQGDYYGYTF
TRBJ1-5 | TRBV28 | CASSLSIPPTAPNQPQHF
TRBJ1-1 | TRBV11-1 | CASSRTGQAEAFF
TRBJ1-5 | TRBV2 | CASSEPDRGGNQPQHF
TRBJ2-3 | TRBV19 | CASASGTYTDTQYF